This is a list of T cell receptor beta chains from one sample in a study of blood T cell repertoires in COVID-19. TCRdb's copy holds only in-frame clones and misses some; the assay was immunoSEQ multiplex PCR. Here the sample spans 200,000 to 300,000 clones, about 89% being singletons. The sequencing input was peripheral blood. Receptors originate from a woman aged 40 to 55 who had recovered from COVID-19. Each CDR3 is given with its conserved first and last residue. The D gene is left open where the match is weak. Clone size is shown for a subset of rows, as once, few, many or a class of expanded clone.

>14|TRBJ2-4|-|TRBV7-3|TRBD2
TGTGCCAGCAGCTCCCAGGATAGCGGGGACATTCAGTACTTC
CASSSQDSGDIQYF
>15|TRBJ1-2|-|TRBV4-1|TRBD1
TGCGCCAGCAAACGGACAGGGGACGCTAACTATGGCTACACCTTC
CASKRTGDANYGYTF
>14|TRBJ2-5|-|TRBV2|-
TGTGCCAGCAGTGAGAGGCAGATCCAAGAGACCCAGTACTTC
CASSERQIQETQYF
>15|TRBJ2-1|-|TRBV18|TRBD2
TGTGCCAGCTCACCAGGCCTAGCGGGAGACAATGAGCAGTTCTTC
CASSPGLAGDNEQFF
>11|TRBJ1-1|-|TRBV4-1|-
TGCGCCAGCAGCTTCACAGGGGAAGCTTTCTTT
CASSFTGEAFF
>16|TRBJ1-2|-|TRBV2|TRBD1
TGTGCCAGCAGGCCAAGGACAGGGGACCCCCACTATGGCTACACCTTC
CASRPRTGDPHYGYTF
>15|TRBJ2-3|-|TRBV20-1|TRBD2
TGCAGTGCTAGTGAACCGAGCGGGGGTACAGATACGCAGTATTTT
CSASEPSGGTDTQYF
>14|TRBJ2-2|-|TRBV20-1|-
TGCAGTGCCAGTAGCGATCTGAACACCGGGGAGCTGTTTTTT
CSASSDLNTGELFF
>15|TRBJ1-6|-|TRBV15|TRBD1
TGTGCCACCAGCGAGTCCGGGACAGGGGGTTCACCCCTCCACTTT
CATSESGTGGSPLHF
>18|TRBJ1-2|-|TRBV5-1|TRBD1
TGCGCCAGCAGCTACCAGGGGGCGACTAACCCTCCTGCCTATGGCTACACCTTC
CASSYQGATNPPAYGYTF
>14|TRBJ1-5|-|TRBV3-1/TRBV3-2|-
TGTGCCAGCAGCCCTCCGGGTCCAAATCAGCCCCAGCATTTT
CASSPPGPNQPQHF
>15|TRBJ2-7|-|TRBV6-1|-
TGTGCCAGCAGTGATCTCAAGGAGGGTGGATACGAGCAGTACTTC
CASSDLKEGGYEQYF
>17|TRBJ1-2|-|TRBV30|TRBD1
TGTGCCTGGAGTCCCTCCGGACAGGGGGTAGCTAACTATGGCTACACCTTC
CAWSPSGQGVANYGYTF
>13|TRBJ1-1|-|TRBV18|-
TGTGCCAGCTCCCCGGGGATTATAAGTGAAGCTTTCTTT
CASSPGIISEAFF
>14|TRBJ1-6|-|TRBV6-1|-
TGTGCCAGCAGGTCACCGGGACAAACTCCACCCCTCCACTTT
CASRSPGQTPPLHF
>14|TRBJ2-3|once|TRBV6-4|-
TGTGCCAGCAGTGCCGACAGTAGCACAGATACGCAGTATTTT
CASSADSSTDTQYF
>13|TRBJ1-2|-|TRBV6-4|TRBD1
TGTGCCAGCAGTCGACAGGGCAACTATGGCTACACCTTC
CASSRQGNYGYTF
>16|TRBJ2-1|-|TRBV10-3|TRBD2
TGTGCCATCAGTGGCCGGACTAGCGGGGGGGCAAGTGAGCAGTTCTTC
CAISGRTSGGASEQFF
>13|TRBJ1-2|once|TRBV2|-
TGTGCCAGCAGCGCCAACTGGGGGCCTGGCTACACCTTC
CASSANWGPGYTF
>12|TRBJ2-7|-|TRBV5-6|TRBD2
TGTGCCAGCAGCTGGACTAGCGGGGGGGAGTACTTC
CASSWTSGGEYF
>14|TRBJ2-7|few|TRBV4-1|-
TGCGCCAGCAGCCAAGCCGGGACTGCGATCGAGCAGTACTTC
CASSQAGTAIEQYF
>14|TRBJ2-7|-|TRBV11-2|TRBD2
TGTGCCAGCAGCCAGGGACTAGCAGGCTACGAGCAGTACTTC
CASSQGLAGYEQYF
>14|TRBJ1-3|-|TRBV5-1|TRBD1
TGCGCCAGCAGCGCGACAGGGCCCGGAAACACCATATATTTT
CASSATGPGNTIYF
>15|TRBJ2-3|-|TRBV6-6|TRBD1
TGTGCCAGCAGGGGACGACAGGGATTCACAGATACGCAGTATTTT
CASRGRQGFTDTQYF
>13|TRBJ1-2|-|TRBV2|-
TGTGCCAGCAGTGATGCCCGGTACTATGGCTACACCTTC
CASSDARYYGYTF
>14|TRBJ1-5|once|TRBV7-2|TRBD1
TGTGCCAGCAGCTTAGTACAGGGGAATCAGCCCCAGCATTTT
CASSLVQGNQPQHF
>11|TRBJ1-1|-|TRBV20-1|-
TGCAGTGCTAGAGACCGCGCACGGGCTTTCTTT
CSARDRARAFF
>16|TRBJ2-7|-|TRBV13|TRBD1
TGTGCCAGCAGCCCCACCGGGACAGGGGGCTCCTACGAGCAGTACTTC
CASSPTGTGGSYEQYF
>16|TRBJ1-1|-|TRBV11-2|TRBD1
TGTGCCAGCAGCCCAAGACCGGGACAGGGGTGGAAGGGAGCTTTCTTT
CASSPRPGQGWKGAFF
>18|TRBJ1-2|-|TRBV27|-
TGTGCCAGCAGTTTAGCGGGCGGACGGATCCGCAACAACTATGGCTACACCTTC
CASSLAGGRIRNNYGYTF
>11|TRBJ2-7|-|TRBV30|-
TGTGCCTGGGAAGGGGGATACGAGCAGTACTTC
CAWEGGYEQYF
>11|TRBJ2-7|-|TRBV5-4|-
TGTGCCAGCGGGGTAGGGAGCGAGCAGTACTTC
CASGVGSEQYF
>15|TRBJ2-7|-|TRBV5-1|TRBD2
TGCGCCAGCAGCTCCCGCGGGACTAGCGCCCACGAGCAGTACTTC
CASSSRGTSAHEQYF
>17|TRBJ2-7|-|TRBV4-3|TRBD2
TGCGCCAGCAGCCAAGCCTTAGGTGGGAGGGGAGGCTACGAGCAGTACTTC
CASSQALGGRGGYEQYF
>14|TRBJ1-5|-|TRBV6-2/TRBV6-3|-
TGTGCCAGCAGTTACTCCGGGGGGGGCCAGCCCCAGCATTTT
CASSYSGGGQPQHF
>12|TRBJ1-5|-|TRBV29-1|TRBD1
TGCAGCGTTATCACAGGGGGGCAGCCCCAGCATTTT
CSVITGGQPQHF
>13|TRBJ1-1|-|TRBV5-1|-
TGCGCCAGCAGCTTGGCAGCGGGGTGGGGAGCTTTCTTT
CASSLAAGWGAFF
>16|TRBJ1-1|-|TRBV14|TRBD1
TGTGCCAGCAGCCGGGACCAGGGGGCCGCGAACACTGAAGCTTTCTTT
CASSRDQGAANTEAFF
>16|TRBJ2-3|-|TRBV5-1|-
TGCGCCAGCAGCCCCTCCCTCGGGGTTGGTGCGGATACGCAGTATTTT
CASSPSLGVGADTQYF
>12|TRBJ2-3|-|TRBV29-1|-
TGCAGCGCCATGCGGAGTGCAGATACGCAGTATTTT
CSAMRSADTQYF
>14|TRBJ2-1|-|TRBV6-5|TRBD2
TGTGCCAGTACCCTAGCGGGGGCATACAATGAGCAGTTCTTC
CASTLAGAYNEQFF
>13|TRBJ1-2|few|TRBV7-9|TRBD1
TGTGCCAGCAGCTTAGCAGGGGGCGCCGGCTACACCTTC
CASSLAGGAGYTF
>13|TRBJ2-1|-|TRBV5-1|-
TGCGCCAGCAGCCCCCTGAGGGCCAATGAGCAGTTCTTC
CASSPLRANEQFF